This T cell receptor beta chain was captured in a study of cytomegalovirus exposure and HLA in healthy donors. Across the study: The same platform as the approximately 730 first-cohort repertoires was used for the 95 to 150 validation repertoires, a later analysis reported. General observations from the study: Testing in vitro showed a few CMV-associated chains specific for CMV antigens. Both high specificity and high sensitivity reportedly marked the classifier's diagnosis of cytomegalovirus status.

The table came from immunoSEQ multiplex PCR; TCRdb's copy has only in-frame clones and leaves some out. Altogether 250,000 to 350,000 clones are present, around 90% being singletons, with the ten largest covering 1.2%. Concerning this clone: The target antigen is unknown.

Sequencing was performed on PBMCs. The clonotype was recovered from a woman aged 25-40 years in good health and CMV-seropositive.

Here the CDR3 reads CAWSGGLITEAFF. CDR3 in DNA: TGTGCCTGGAGTGGGGGCCTCATCACTGAAGCTTTCTTT. The chain has TRBV30 and TRBJ1-1; TRBD1 is a possible D gene (5 bases). Looked up from germline, CDR1 is GTSNPN and CDR2 is SVGIG (reference sequence). V was pared by 1 base and J by 4 bases, with 10 bases between. The CDR3 runs 13 residues. The full variable domain, with the rest looked up from reference TRBV30 and TRBJ1-1, is SQTIHQWPATLVQPVGSPLSLECTVEGTSNPNLYWYRQAAGRGLQLLFYSVGIGQISSEVPQNLSASRPQDRQFILSSKKLLLSDSGFYLCAWSGGLITEAFFGQGTRLTVV.